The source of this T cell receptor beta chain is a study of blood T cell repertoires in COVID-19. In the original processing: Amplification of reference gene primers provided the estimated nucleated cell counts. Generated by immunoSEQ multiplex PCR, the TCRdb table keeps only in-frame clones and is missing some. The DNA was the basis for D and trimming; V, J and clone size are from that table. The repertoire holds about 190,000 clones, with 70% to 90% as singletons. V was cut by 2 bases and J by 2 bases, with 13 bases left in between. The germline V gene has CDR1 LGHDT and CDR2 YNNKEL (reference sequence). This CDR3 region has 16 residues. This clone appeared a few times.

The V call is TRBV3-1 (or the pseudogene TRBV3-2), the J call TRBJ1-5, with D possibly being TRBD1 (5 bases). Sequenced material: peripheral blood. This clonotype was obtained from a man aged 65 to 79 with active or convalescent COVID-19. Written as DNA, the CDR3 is TGTGCCAGCAGCCAATTCATAGGGGATGGCAATCAGCCCCAGCATTTT. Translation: CASSQFIGDGNQPQHF.